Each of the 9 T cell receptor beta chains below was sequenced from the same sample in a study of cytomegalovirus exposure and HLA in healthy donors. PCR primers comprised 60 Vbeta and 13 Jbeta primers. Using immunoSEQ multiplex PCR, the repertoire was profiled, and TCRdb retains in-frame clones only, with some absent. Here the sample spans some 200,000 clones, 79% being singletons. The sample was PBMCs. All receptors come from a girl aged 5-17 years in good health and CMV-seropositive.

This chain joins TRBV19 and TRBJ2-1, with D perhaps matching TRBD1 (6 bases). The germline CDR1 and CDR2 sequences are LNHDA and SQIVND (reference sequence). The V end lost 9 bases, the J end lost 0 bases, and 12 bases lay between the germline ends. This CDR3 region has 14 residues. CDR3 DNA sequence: TGTGCCAGCAACCGGGACACCTCCTACAATGAGCAGTTCTTC. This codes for CASNRDTSYNEQFF.

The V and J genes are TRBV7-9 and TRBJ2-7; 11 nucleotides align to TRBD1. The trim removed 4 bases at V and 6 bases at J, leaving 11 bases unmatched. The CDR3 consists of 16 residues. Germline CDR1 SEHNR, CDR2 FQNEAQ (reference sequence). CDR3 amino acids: CASSSARGQGGFEQYF. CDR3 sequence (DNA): TGTGCCAGCAGCTCAGCTCGGGGACAGGGGGGATTCGAGCAGTACTTC.

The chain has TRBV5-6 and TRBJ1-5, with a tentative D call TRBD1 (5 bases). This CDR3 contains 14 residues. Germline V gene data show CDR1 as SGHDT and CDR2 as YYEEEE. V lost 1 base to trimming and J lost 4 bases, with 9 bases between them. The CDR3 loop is CASSLLQGNQPQHF. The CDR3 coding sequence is TGTGCCAGCAGCTTGCTCCAGGGTAATCAGCCCCAGCATTTT.

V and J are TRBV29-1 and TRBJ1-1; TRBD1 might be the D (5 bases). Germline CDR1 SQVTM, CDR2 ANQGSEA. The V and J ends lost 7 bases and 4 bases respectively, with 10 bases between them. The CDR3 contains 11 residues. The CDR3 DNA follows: TGCAGCGGTGGGGGGTCCACTGAAGCTTTCTTT. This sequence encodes CSGGGSTEAFF.

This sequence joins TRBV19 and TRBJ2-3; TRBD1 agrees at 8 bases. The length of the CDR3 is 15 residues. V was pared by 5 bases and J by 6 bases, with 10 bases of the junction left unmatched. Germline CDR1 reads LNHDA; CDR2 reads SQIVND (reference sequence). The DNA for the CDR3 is TGTGCCAGTAGTGGTGGCCGCAGGGGGCAGGATACGCAGTATTTT. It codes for CASSGGRRGQDTQYF.

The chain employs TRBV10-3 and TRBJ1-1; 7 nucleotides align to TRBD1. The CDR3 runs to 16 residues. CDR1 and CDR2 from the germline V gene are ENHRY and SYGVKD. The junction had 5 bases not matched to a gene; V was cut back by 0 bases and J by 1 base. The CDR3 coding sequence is TGTGCCATCAGTGAGTCGTGGGGACAGAGGAACACTGAAGCTTTCTTT. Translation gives CAISESWGQRNTEAFF.

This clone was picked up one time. The CDR3 region is CASRAGGDNQPQHF. The CDR3 DNA is TGCGCCAGCAGGGCAGGGGGAGACAATCAGCCCCAGCATTTT. The chain has TRBV10-2 and TRBJ1-5; 7 bases align to TRBD1. The germline V gene has CDR1 WSHSY and CDR2 SAAADI. J lost 3 bases, V lost 6 bases, and 5 bases had no gene match. The CDR3 extends over 14 amino acids.

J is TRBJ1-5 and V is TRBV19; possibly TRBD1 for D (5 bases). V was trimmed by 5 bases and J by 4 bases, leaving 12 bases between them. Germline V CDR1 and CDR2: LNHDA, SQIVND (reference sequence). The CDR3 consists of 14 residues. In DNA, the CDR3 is TGTGCCAGTAGTGAGGTAGGGGTTAATCAGCCCCAGCATTTT. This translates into CASSEVGVNQPQHF.

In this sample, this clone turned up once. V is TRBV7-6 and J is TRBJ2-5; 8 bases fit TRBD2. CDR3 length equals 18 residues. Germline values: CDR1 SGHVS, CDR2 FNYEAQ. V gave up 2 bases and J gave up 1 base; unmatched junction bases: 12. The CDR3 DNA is TGTGCCAGCAGCTTACTCTTTACGGGGGGGCTGGGCCAAGAGACCCAGTACTTC. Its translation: CASSLLFTGGLGQETQYF.